The 10 T cell receptor beta chains below all came from one sample that was sequenced in a study of blood T cell repertoires in COVID-19. This table comes from immunoSEQ multiplex PCR, and its TCRdb copy is limited to in-frame clones, with some not included. The table lists 250,000 to 400,000 clones, about 92% of them singletons. The specimen sequenced was PBMCs or T cells enriched from blood (not recorded which). These receptors were obtained from a man aged 55 to 70 who had recovered from COVID-19.

The V call is TRBV4-1, the J call TRBJ1-2; TRBD1 might be the D (6 bases). The CDR3 totals 15 residues. The V end lost 0 bases, the J end lost 4 bases, and 12 bases lay between the germline ends. The germline gives CDR1 MGHRA, CDR2 YSYEKL. The CDR3 nucleotides read TGCGCCAGCAGCCAAGATAGGACAGACCGCTATGGCTACACCTTC. As protein: CASSQDRTDRYGYTF.

This sequence joins TRBV2 and TRBJ1-5, with TRBD1 identical over 7 bases. V dropped 6 bases and J dropped 0; count of bases not matched to a gene: 5. The CDR3 extends over 15 amino acids. Germline CDR1 and CDR2: SNHLY and FYNNEI. CDR3 amino acids: CASRGTDNSNQPQHF. The CDR3 DNA reads as TGTGCCAGCAGGGGGACAGACAATAGCAATCAGCCCCAGCATTTT.

The chain uses TRBV10-3 and TRBJ1-2; unclear D gene. With 0 bases removed from V and 7 bases from J, the gap between germline ends came to 6 bases. CDR3 size: 12 residues. Germline values: CDR1 ENHRY, CDR2 SYGVKD. The CDR3 sequence is CAISESRFGYTF. The CDR3 bases are TGTGCCATCAGTGAGTCCAGGTTTGGCTACACCTTC.

The rearrangement joins TRBV30 to TRBJ1-2; 7 bases align to TRBD1. The germline V gene encodes CDR1 GTSNPN and CDR2 SVGIG (reference sequence). This CDR3 spans 14 amino acids. V dropped 2 bases and J dropped 4; count of bases not matched to a gene: 7. CDR3 loop: CAWSPHRGGYGYTF. The CDR3 nucleotides read TGTGCCTGGAGTCCACACAGGGGCGGCTATGGCTACACCTTC.

The V gene is TRBV5-1, the J gene TRBJ2-2; a weak D match, TRBD2 (6 bases). This CDR3 is built from 13 residues. V was pared by 2 bases and J by 6 bases, with 8 bases between. Germline assignment: CDR1 SGHRS and CDR2 YFSETQ. CDR3 nucleotides: TGCGCCAGCAGCTTAAGGGAGGCCGGGGAGCTGTTTTTT. This gives the protein CASSLREAGELFF.

This clone was detected only a few times. Other DNA sequences from this sample encode an identical CDR3 as well. V is TRBV6-2 or TRBV6-3 and J is TRBJ1-6, with TRBD1 as a possible D gene (6 bases). CDR3 length equals 17 residues. CDR1 and CDR2 (germline): MNHEY, SVGEGT. V gave up 5 bases and J gave up 0 bases, with 14 bases separating them. CDR3 sequence: CASSGETGSSYNSPLHF. The CDR3 region has the DNA TGTGCCAGCAGTGGCGAAACAGGGAGCTCCTATAATTCACCCCTCCACTTT.

This clone occurred once. The rearrangement uses TRBV3-1 (or the pseudogene TRBV3-2) and TRBJ2-7; D is possibly TRBD2 (5 bases). V was cut by 1 base and J by 3 bases, with 10 bases left in between. The CDR3 spans 14 residues. CDR1 is LGHDT, CDR2 YNNKEL, per germline (reference sequence). The CDR3 sequence: CASSQAGWIYEQYF. The CDR3, as DNA: TGTGCCAGCAGCCAAGCGGGATGGATCTACGAGCAGTACTTC.

The rearrangement uses TRBV28 and TRBJ2-1, with D perhaps TRBD2 (7 bases). CDR1 and CDR2 from the germline V gene are MDHEN and SYDVKM. The CDR3 is made up of 13 amino acids. Trimming pared 5 bases from V and 5 bases from J, leaving 10 bases between. CDR3 sequence (DNA): TGTGCCAGCAGTCGGGGGGCGAACAATGAGCAGTTCTTC. This gives the protein CASSRGANNEQFF. Full variable domain (rest looked up from reference TRBV28 and TRBJ2-1): DVKVTQSSRYLVKRTGEKVFLECVQDMDHENMFWYRQDPGLGLRLIYFSYDVKMKEKGDIPEGYSVSREKKERFSLILESASTNQTSMYLCASSRGANNEQFFGPGTRLTVL.

The V gene is TRBV13, the J gene TRBJ1-1; D unclear. Trimming removed 7 bases at V and 8 bases at J, with 17 bases between. Germline loops: CDR1 PRHDT, CDR2 FYEKMQ (reference sequence). There are 13 residues in the CDR3. As DNA, the CDR3 is TGTGCCAGCAACCAAAACGGAGGCAGGGAAGCTTTCTTT. Protein product: CASNQNGGREAFF.

This clone came up once. The rearrangement joins TRBV24-1 to TRBJ1-1; a possible D gene is TRBD1 (6 bases). The CDR3 loop spans 14 amino acids. V lost 8 bases, J lost 4 bases, and 16 bases lay in between. CDR1 is KGHDR, CDR2 SFDVKD, per germline. DNA for the CDR3: TGTGCCACCAAATCAAGGACAGACACCACTGAAGCTTTCTTT. Translating it yields CATKSRTDTTEAFF.